This T cell receptor beta chain comes out of a study of vaccination and CD4 T cells after COVID-19. Background on the study: Median draw time for post-COVID samples was 85 to 120 days post-diagnosis (range 35 to 161). Early (day 14) and late (days 161 to 241) post-vaccine samples came from three convalescent patients.

V was shortened by 6 bases and J by 7 bases, with 19 bases between the two germline ends. Germline loops: CDR1 MDHEN, CDR2 SYDVKM. The CDR3 runs 15 residues. Time point meaning: late sampling 161 to 241 days after vaccination in three convalescent patients. Described treatment: roughly ten-day PBMC culture with coronavirus spike peptide pools or control peptides (ViraFEST assay). In the ViraFEST assay, peptide-pool expansion preceded TCR sequencing of expanded clonotypes. Oncomine TCR Beta short-read sequencing was applied to DNA from cultured CD4+ T cells. One entry per CDR3 protein, called by TCRdb with MiXCR from the PCR reads. The sample consists of about 25,000 distinct CDR3 sequences, less than 40% of them appearing once. The table lists this clonotype with a few counts. Its antigen remains unidentified.

The sequences come from CD4+ T cells from blood, cultured in vitro, collected about 7 months after SARS-CoV-2 vaccination. The receptor was derived from a human donor who had recovered from COVID-19. V is TRBV28 and J is TRBJ2-4, with D perhaps given as TRBD1 or TRBD2 (5 bases each). CDR3 nucleotides: TGTGCCAGCAGATCCCAGGGCCGGGACCGGAACATTCAGTACTTC. It codes for CASRSQGRDRNIQYF. The full variable domain, completed using reference TRBV28 and TRBJ2-4, is DVKVTQSSRYLVKRTGEKVFLECVQDMDHENMFWYRQDPGLGLRLIYFSYDVKMKEKGDIPEGYSVSREKKERFSLILESASTNQTSMYLCASRSQGRDRNIQYFGAGTRLSVL.